The 7 T cell receptor beta chains below come from one sample, sequenced in a study of cytomegalovirus exposure and HLA in healthy donors. This table comes from immunoSEQ multiplex PCR, and its TCRdb copy is limited to in-frame clones, with some not included. The profile covers over 200,000 clones, with approximately 86% appearing a single time and about 2.7% taken by the ten largest. The sample comprised PBMCs. The receptors were gathered from a woman aged 18-29 years in good health and CMV-seronegative.

The chain has TRBV5-1 and TRBJ2-1; 7 bases are shared with TRBD1. The J segment lost 6 bases and the V segment lost 4 bases, leaving 7 bases of the junction unmatched. The CDR3 has 14 residues. Germline-derived CDR1 and CDR2 are SGHRS and YFSETQ. The DNA of the CDR3 is TGCGCCAGCAGCCGGGGACAGCAAATCAATGAGCAGTTCTTC. This sequence encodes CASSRGQQINEQFF. Full variable domain (missing parts from reference TRBV5-1 and TRBJ2-1): KAGVTQTPRYLIKTRGQQVTLSCSPISGHRSVSWYQQTPGQGLQFLFEYFSETQRNKGNFPGRFSGRQFSNSRSEMNVSTLELGDSALYLCASSRGQQINEQFFGPGTRLTVL.

The chain links TRBV19 to TRBJ2-1, with 11 nucleotides matching TRBD2. The V and J ends lost 8 bases and 0 bases, in that order; junction bases with no gene match: 18. The CDR3 consists of 20 residues. The germline CDR1 and CDR2 sequences are LNHDA and SQIVND (reference sequence). CDR3 protein: CASSTVSGRAGVGSYNEQFF. DNA of the CDR3: TGTGCCAGTTCCACCGTTAGCGGGAGGGCCGGAGTTGGCTCCTACAATGAGCAGTTCTTC.

The chain joins TRBV5-1 to TRBJ2-1, with 12 bases that match TRBD2. The CDR3 spans 17 residues. CDR1 is SGHRS, CDR2 YFSETQ, per germline. With 4 bases clipped from V and 2 bases from J, the junction kept 7 bases outside the gene matches. The CDR3 is CASSTRTSGMAYNEQFF. For the CDR3, the DNA is TGCGCCAGCAGCACCCGGACTAGCGGGATGGCCTACAATGAGCAGTTCTTC. Based on the CDR3 plus reference TRBV5-1 and TRBJ2-1, the full variable domain is KAGVTQTPRYLIKTRGQQVTLSCSPISGHRSVSWYQQTPGQGLQFLFEYFSETQRNKGNFPGRFSGRQFSNSRSEMNVSTLELGDSALYLCASSTRTSGMAYNEQFFGPGTRLTVL.

The rearrangement links TRBV4-1 to TRBJ1-2; 9 bases agree with TRBD1. The CDR3 covers 15 residues. Losses at the gene ends were 3 bases for V and 8 bases for J; bases not matched to a gene: 10. CDR1 MGHRA and CDR2 YSYEKL come from the germline V gene. CDR3 residues: CASSHPGQGERGYTF. As DNA, the CDR3 is TGCGCCAGCAGCCACCCGGGACAGGGAGAAAGAGGCTACACCTTC.

The CDR3 reads CASSENGATNEKLFF. CDR3 nucleotide sequence: TGTGCCAGCAGTGAAAACGGTGCAACTAATGAAAAACTGTTTTTT. This chain joins TRBV28 and TRBJ1-4; no firm D call. V was clipped by 5 bases and J by 0 bases, with 10 bases between them. Germline loops: CDR1 MDHEN, CDR2 SYDVKM. This CDR3 region has 15 residues.

CDR3 residues: CASRQQGPYSYEQYF. The CDR3 region has the DNA TGTGCCAGCAGACAACAGGGGCCCTACTCCTACGAGCAGTACTTC. The rearrangement joins TRBV27 to TRBJ2-7; TRBD1 matches at 7 bases. Germline assignment: CDR1 MNHEY and CDR2 SMNVEV (reference sequence). V was pared by 6 bases and J by 0 bases, with 8 bases of the junction left unmatched. This CDR3 contains 15 residues.

J is TRBJ1-2 and V is TRBV7-8; tentatively, D is TRBD1 (5 bases). Germline CDR1 reads SGHVS; CDR2 reads FQNEAQ. The CDR3 spans 16 residues. With 5 bases removed from V and 0 bases from J, the gap between germline ends came to 16 bases. The CDR3 reads CASSQTLQDTNYGYTF. DNA of the CDR3: TGTGCCAGCAGCCAGACGTTACAGGATACTAACTATGGCTACACCTTC.